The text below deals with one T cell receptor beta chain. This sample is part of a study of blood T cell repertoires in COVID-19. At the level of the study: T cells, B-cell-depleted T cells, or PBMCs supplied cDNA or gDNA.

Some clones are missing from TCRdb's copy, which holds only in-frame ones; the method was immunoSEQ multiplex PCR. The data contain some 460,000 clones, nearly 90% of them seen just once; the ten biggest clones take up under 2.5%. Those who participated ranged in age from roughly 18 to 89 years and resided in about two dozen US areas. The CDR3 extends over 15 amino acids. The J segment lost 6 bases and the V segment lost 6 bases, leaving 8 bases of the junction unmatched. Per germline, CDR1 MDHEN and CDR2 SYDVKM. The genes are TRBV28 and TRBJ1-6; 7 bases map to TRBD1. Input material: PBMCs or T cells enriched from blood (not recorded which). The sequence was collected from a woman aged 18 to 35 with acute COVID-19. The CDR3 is CASSLDRVVNSPLHF. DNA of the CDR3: TGTGCCAGCAGCCTAGACAGGGTAGTTAATTCACCCCTCCACTTT.